This T cell receptor (beta chain) was profiled in a study of PD-L1 blockade in urothelial cancer. The wider study: The year 2014 saw patients start atezolizumab, 1,200 mg intravenously every 3 weeks. General study points: There were more tumor-infiltrating T lymphocytes in patients with durable benefit.

This clone was seen repeatedly, ten times or more. Its antigen is still unknown. Assay: immunoSEQ multiplex PCR; the TCRdb copy retains only in-frame clones and omits some. The sample contains tens of thousands of clones, about a third of which appear only once. Germline V gives CDR1 SGHNT, CDR2 YENEEA. V was cut by 3 bases and J by 2 bases, with 11 bases left in between. The CDR3 runs to 14 residues. The clonotype originates from a man aged 60-69 years with urothelial cancer. The sample in question was tumor tissue, obtained before atezolizumab (anti-PD-L1) treatment. J is TRBJ2-7 and V is TRBV11-3; unclear D gene. CDR3 residues: CASSLAAPTYEQYF. DNA for the CDR3: TGTGCCAGCAGCTTGGCGGCACCTACCTACGAGCAGTACTTC.